A single sample is the source of the 31 T cell receptor beta chains below, sequenced in a study of T cell responses to AZD1222 COVID-19 vaccine. Produced via immunoSEQ multiplex PCR; TCRdb's table is partial and in-frame only. The sample shows 100,000 or so clones, around nine tenths of them seen only once. Specimen: peripheral blood, collected on day 0 of AZD1222 vaccination. The receptors were gathered from an adult in good health.

V is TRBV5-1 and J is TRBJ2-3; 9 bases agree with TRBD1. This CDR3 comprises 15 residues. CDR1 is SGHRS, CDR2 YFSETQ, per germline. The DNA of the CDR3 is TGCCCCCGCCACGACAGGGGGTCGAGCACAGATACGCAGTATTTT. It yields the protein CPRHDRGSSTDTQYF.

For the CDR3, the DNA is TGTGCCAGCAGCTGGTGGGGGACAGGGGACTCTGATTCACCCCTCCACTTT. Translation: CASSWWGTGDSDSPLHF. The chain combines TRBV13 with TRBJ1-6; 10 bases fit TRBD1. The ends lost 4 bases at V and 8 bases at J; junction bases unmatched: 11. From germline, CDR1 is PRHDT and CDR2 FYEKMQ (reference sequence). This CDR3 comprises 17 residues.

This clone was detected only a few times. The chain couples TRBV28 to TRBJ2-7; perhaps TRBD2 as D (5 bases). CDR3 length equals 14 residues. CDR1 MDHEN and CDR2 SYDVKM come from the germline V gene. The ends were cut back, 2 bases at V and 1 base at J, with 9 bases in the middle. The CDR3 here is CASSLIRGSYEQYF. Here the CDR3 DNA reads TGTGCCAGCAGTTTAATTCGGGGATCCTACGAGCAGTACTTC.

The chain has TRBV6-5 and TRBJ2-1, with D perhaps matching TRBD2 (6 bases). Germline CDR1 and CDR2: MNHEY and SVGAGI. The CDR3 sequence is 14 residues long. V was shortened by 6 bases and J by 9 bases, with 18 bases between the two germline ends. The CDR3 reads CASSPPGVGGEQFF. Written as DNA, the CDR3 is TGTGCCAGCAGCCCCCCGGGAGTGGGCGGTGAGCAGTTCTTC.

The chain has TRBV2 and TRBJ2-1; 8 bases agree with TRBD1. This CDR3 region has 15 residues. V shed 6 bases, J shed 5 bases, and the junction held 9 bases outside the gene matches. Germline CDR1 and CDR2: SNHLY and FYNNEI. The DNA for the CDR3 is TGTGCCAGCAGCGCTGGGACAGGAGGAAACAATGAGCAGTTCTTC. Translating gives CASSAGTGGNNEQFF. The whole variable domain, remainder taken from reference TRBV2 and TRBJ2-1, is EPEVTQTPSHQVTQMGQEVILRCVPISNHLYFYWYRQILGQKVEFLVSFYNNEISEKSEIFDDQFSVERPDGSNFTLKIRSTKLEDSAMYFCASSAGTGGNNEQFFGPGTRLTVL.

The chain has TRBV9 and TRBJ2-2; D may be TRBD1 or TRBD2 (5 bases each). The V gene lost 5 bases and the J gene lost 7 bases, with 12 bases spanning the gap. The CDR3 length is 13 residues. CDR1 is SGDLS and CDR2 is YYNGEE in the germline V gene. CDR3 bases: TGTGCCAGCAGAGCCGGAGGACACGGGGAGCTGTTTTTT. This codes for CASRAGGHGELFF.

The CDR3 nucleotides are TGTGCCAGCTCACCCCAGGTTAATGAGCAGTTCTTC. This codes for CASSPQVNEQFF. The chain joins TRBV18 to TRBJ2-1; D uncertain. The CDR3 has 12 residues. V was trimmed by 3 bases and J by 7 bases, leaving 7 bases between them. The germline CDR1 and CDR2 sequences are KGHSH and LQKENI.

The chain couples TRBV28 to TRBJ2-7, with D maybe TRBD1 (6 bases). Per germline, CDR1 MDHEN and CDR2 SYDVKM. This CDR3 region has 13 residues. Trimming took 7 bases from V and 1 from J, leaving 11 bases between them. As DNA, the CDR3 is TGTGCCAGCATGGGGGCAGAGTCCTACGAGCAGTACTTC. Its protein is CASMGAESYEQYF.

The sample holds a few counts of this clone. CDR3 sequence reads: CASSLYRVNTGELFF. For the CDR3, the DNA is TGTGCCAGCAGCTTATATCGGGTGAACACCGGGGAGCTGTTTTTT. The chain has TRBV7-2 and TRBJ2-2; no clear D. CDR3 length: 15 residues. Germline lookup yields CDR1 SGHTA and CDR2 FQGNSA. Trimming took 2 bases from V and 1 from J, leaving 8 bases between them.

CDR3 loop: CASSYSNHEQFF. The DNA for the CDR3 is TGTGCCAGCAGTTACTCGAACCATGAGCAGTTCTTC. The chain couples TRBV6-6 to TRBJ2-1; D is unclear. The CDR3 runs to 12 residues. CDR1 and CDR2 (germline): MNHNY, SVGAGI (reference sequence). V dropped 0 bases and J dropped 8 bases, with 5 bases sitting between them.

Points on this clone: Given a much more abundant clone one base away, this may be a read error. The identical CDR3 is also encoded by other nucleotide sequences in the sample. V usage is TRBV5-4 and J usage is TRBJ1-5; tentatively, D is TRBD1 (5 bases). Germline V gene sequence: CDR1 SGHNT, CDR2 YYREEE (reference sequence). The CDR3 covers 14 residues. CDR3 nucleotides: TGTGCCAGCAGTTTGGGGGGATCCGGTCAGCCCCAGCATTTT. Translated: CASSLGGSGQPQHF.

The V and J genes are TRBV7-9 and TRBJ1-4, with 7 bases lining up with TRBD1. The CDR3 is 15 amino acids. Germline V gene sequence: CDR1 SEHNR, CDR2 FQNEAQ (reference sequence). V shed 5 bases and J 8 bases; nucleotides not matched to a gene: 11. Here the CDR3 DNA reads TGTGCCAGCAGCCAGACGACAGGGCGAGGGGAAAAACTGTTTTTT. As protein: CASSQTTGRGEKLFF. Looking up the rest from reference TRBV7-9 and TRBJ1-4 gives the full variable domain: DTGVSQNPRHKITKRGQNVTFRCDPISEHNRLYWYRQTLGQGPEFLTYFQNEAQLEKSRLLSDRFSAERPKGSFSTLEIQRTEQGDSAMYLCASSQTTGRGEKLFFGSGTQLSVL.

The chain is built from TRBV18 and TRBJ1-4; 10 positions match TRBD1. The length of the CDR3 is 17 residues. Looked up from germline, CDR1 is KGHSH and CDR2 is LQKENI. Losses at the gene ends were 3 bases for V and 11 bases for J; bases not matched to a gene: 15. The CDR3 here is CASSPPGQGRVLWKLFF. In nucleotides, the CDR3 is TGTGCCAGCTCACCTCCGGGACAGGGGAGGGTCCTGTGGAAACTGTTTTTT.

This chain links TRBV19 with TRBJ2-1, with 8 bases that match TRBD2. Germline loops: CDR1 LNHDA, CDR2 SQIVND (reference sequence). This CDR3 has 16 amino acids. J gave up 5 bases and V 3 bases, and 9 bases lay outside the gene matches. CDR3 DNA: TGTGCCAGTAGTATTCAGGTGGCGGGGGGAAACAATGAGCAGTTCTTC. Its translation: CASSIQVAGGNNEQFF.

This clone was counted only a few times. The V gene is TRBV29-1, the J gene TRBJ1-2; 10 bases align to TRBD1. Trimming took 2 bases from V and 4 from J; bases not matched to a gene: 4. Germline CDR1 reads SQVTM; CDR2 reads ANQGSEA. The CDR3 has 14 residues. CDR3 bases: TGCAGCGTTGAAAGGGGGACAGGGGTCTATGGCTACACCTTC. Its translation is CSVERGTGVYGYTF.

This clone was counted only a few times. The chain joins TRBV4-2 to TRBJ1-4; D possibly corresponds to TRBD1 (5 bases). The CDR3 is made up of 16 amino acids. V was clipped by 1 base and J by 7 bases, with 16 bases between them. Germline V gene lookup returns CDR1 LGHNA and CDR2 YNFKEQ. CDR3 in DNA: TGTGCCAGCAGCCAAGGGAGTGATAGACAGCGTGAAAAACTGTTTTTT. Translated: CASSQGSDRQREKLFF.

The genes are TRBV6-2 or TRBV6-3 and TRBJ2-5; either TRBD1 or TRBD2 may fit D (5 bases each). The CDR3 is 15 residues long. Trimming removed 0 bases at V and 4 bases at J, with 12 bases between. Germline assignment: CDR1 MNHEY and CDR2 SVGEGT. CDR3 DNA sequence: TGTGCCAGCAGTTACTCGGGTTCAGGGAGAGAGACCCAGTACTTC. This sequence encodes CASSYSGSGRETQYF.

This chain uses TRBV4-2 with TRBJ2-7; D possibly corresponds to TRBD2 (6 bases). The CDR3 length is 14 residues. Germline CDR1 LGHNA, CDR2 YNFKEQ. Deletions cut 0 bases from V and 4 bases from J, with 10 bases between. The CDR3 region is CASSQDQGGYEQYF. For the CDR3, the DNA is TGTGCCAGCAGCCAAGATCAAGGAGGGTACGAGCAGTACTTC.

V usage is TRBV5-1 and J usage is TRBJ1-3; D is unclear. Germline loops: CDR1 SGHRS, CDR2 YFSETQ. This CDR3 region has 13 residues. V was clipped by 8 bases and J by 7 bases, with 16 bases between them. CDR3 region: CASAERPGNTIYF. CDR3 nucleotides: TGCGCCAGTGCTGAAAGGCCGGGGAACACCATATATTTT.

This chain uses TRBV5-4 with TRBJ1-1; D perhaps matches TRBD1 (6 bases). The V end was cut by 4 bases, the J end by 1 base, with 14 bases between. The CDR3 extends over 15 amino acids. Germline V gene sequence: CDR1 SGHNT, CDR2 YYREEE (reference sequence). The CDR3 reads CASSGGALQNTEAFF. Written as DNA, the CDR3 is TGTGCCAGCAGCGGGGGGGCTCTCCAGAACACTGAAGCTTTCTTT.

V is TRBV7-2 and J is TRBJ2-5, with TRBD2 identical over 9 bases. Germline CDR1 is SGHTA and CDR2 is FQGNSA. After removal of 5 bases from V and 5 bases from J, the junction contained 12 bases not matched to a gene. The CDR3 runs to 16 residues. CDR3 sequence reads: CASSPEGGLAEETQYF. In nucleotides, the CDR3 is TGTGCCAGCAGCCCCGAGGGGGGACTAGCCGAGGAGACCCAGTACTTC.

The genes are TRBV5-5 and TRBJ2-7; 8 positions agree with TRBD2. Per germline, CDR1 SGHKS and CDR2 YYEKEE (reference sequence). The CDR3 is 14 residues long. After removal of 2 bases from V and 2 bases from J, the junction contained 3 bases not matched to a gene. As DNA, the CDR3 is TGTGCCAGCAGCTTCAGTAGCGGGACCTACGAGCAGTACTTC. It codes for CASSFSSGTYEQYF.

The chain recombines TRBV9 with TRBJ1-2; D might be TRBD1 (6 bases). The germline V and J ends were trimmed by 2 bases and 2 bases, with 10 bases remaining between them. The CDR3 consists of 14 residues. The germline V gene has CDR1 SGDLS and CDR2 YYNGEE. The CDR3 region has the DNA TGTGCCAGCAGCGTGACCGGACAGAACTATGGCTACACCTTC. Translated: CASSVTGQNYGYTF.

Worth noting for this clone: Within the sample, other DNA sequences also encode this same CDR3. V is TRBV5-1 and J is TRBJ2-1; TRBD2 aligns across 8 bases. This CDR3 has 14 residues. Per the germline V gene, CDR1 is SGHRS and CDR2 is YFSETQ. The trim removed 3 bases at V and 3 bases at J, leaving 2 bases unmatched. CDR3 in DNA: TGCGCCAGCAGCTCTGCGGGGGGCTACAATGAGCAGTTCTTC. Translation gives CASSSAGGYNEQFF.

V usage is TRBV20-1 and J usage is TRBJ1-5, with D possibly matching TRBD1 (6 bases). V lost 3 bases, J lost 1 base, and 10 bases lay in between. Germline CDR1 is DFQATT and CDR2 is SNEGSKA (reference sequence). CDR3 length: 14 amino acids. The CDR3 DNA follows: TGCAGTGCTAGTAGGGGGGCAAGCAATCAGCCCCAGCATTTT. It translates to CSASRGASNQPQHF.

The chain joins TRBV27 to TRBJ1-5; no firm D call. The V gene lost 2 bases and the J gene lost 6 bases, with 8 bases spanning the gap. There are 13 residues in the CDR3. Germline lookup yields CDR1 MNHEY and CDR2 SMNVEV (reference sequence). The CDR3 loop is CASSLRVGQPQHF. The CDR3 nucleotides read TGTGCCAGCAGTTTAAGGGTGGGTCAGCCCCAGCATTTT.

In this sample, this clone turned up once. The chain recombines TRBV5-4 with TRBJ2-7; TRBD2 aligns across 7 bases. The CDR3 loop spans 12 amino acids. Trimming removed 7 bases from V and 6 bases from J; junction bases left unmatched: 7. Germline V CDR1 and CDR2: SGHNT, YYREEE (reference sequence). The chain's CDR3 is CASRYTGGEQYF. Written as DNA, the CDR3 is TGTGCCAGCCGCTACACGGGGGGCGAGCAGTACTTC.

The rearrangement uses TRBV7-6 and TRBJ2-3; possible D gene TRBD2, 5 bases. The length of the CDR3 is 15 residues. Germline V gene data show CDR1 as SGHVS and CDR2 as FNYEAQ. Trimming shortened V by 1 base and J by 4 bases, and 12 bases separated the two germline ends. The CDR3 sequence: CASSLGTGGSDTQYF. CDR3 nucleotide sequence: TGTGCCAGCAGCTTAGGCACCGGAGGCTCAGATACGCAGTATTTT.

The chain links TRBV5-1 to TRBJ1-6; D may be TRBD1 (6 bases). There are 18 residues in the CDR3. Trimming pared 0 bases from V and 0 bases from J, leaving 13 bases between. Germline assignment: CDR1 SGHRS and CDR2 YFSETQ. The CDR3 loop is CASSLDNRVSSYNSPLHF. The CDR3 region has the DNA TGCGCCAGCAGCTTGGACAACAGGGTGAGCTCCTATAATTCACCCCTCCACTTT. Full variable domain (outside the CDR3, taken from reference TRBV5-1 and TRBJ1-6): KAGVTQTPRYLIKTRGQQVTLSCSPISGHRSVSWYQQTPGQGLQFLFEYFSETQRNKGNFPGRFSGRQFSNSRSEMNVSTLELGDSALYLCASSLDNRVSSYNSPLHFGNGTRLTVT.

The rearrangement joins TRBV23-1 to TRBJ1-5; D is ambiguous. TRBV23-1 is assigned to the ORF class and has an uncertain function. V shed 4 bases and J shed 6 bases, with 4 bases lying between them. The CDR3 spans 11 residues. The chain's CDR3 is CASSPSQPQHF. CDR3 nucleotide sequence: TGCGCCAGCAGTCCCAGTCAGCCCCAGCATTTT.

The chain links TRBV19 to TRBJ2-5, with D perhaps matching TRBD2 (5 bases). CDR3 length: 16 amino acids. Trimming removed 4 bases at V and 2 bases at J, with 17 bases between. From germline, CDR1 is LNHDA and CDR2 SQIVND (reference sequence). The CDR3 sequence is CASSTRSGVPQETQYF. In DNA form, the CDR3 reads TGTGCCAGTAGTACCCGGTCCGGGGTACCGCAAGAGACCCAGTACTTC.